A selection of T cell receptor beta chains follows, all from one sample in a study of CD8 T cells in ankylosing spondylitis. TCRdb reprocessed the 5' RACE reads via MiXCR and lists one record per CDR3 protein. The sample consists of approximately 400,000 distinct CDR3 sequences, roughly 17% of them appearing once. Sample: blood, either unsorted or a sorted T cell fraction (not recorded which). The source of these receptors is a male donor with ankylosing spondylitis. Both conserved end residues are part of each CDR3. The D gene is left open where the match is weak. The size entry is marked missing in some rows and otherwise reads once, few, many or a size class.

size: few
D: -
V: TRBV20-1
J: TRBJ1-5
DNA: TGCAGTGCTAGAGATGCGGCCCTAACTATGGGGCCCCAGCATTTT
CDR3: CSARDAALTMGPQHF

size: -
D: -
V: TRBV12-3/TRBV12-4
J: TRBJ1-3
DNA: TGTGCCAGCAGTAACCTAACGGGTCTTTCTGGAAACACCATATATTTT
CDR3: CASSNLTGLSGNTIYF

size: -
D: -
V: TRBV7-3
J: TRBJ2-1
DNA: TGTGCCGGCAGCCCTAACCGACTCAACAATGAGCAGTTCTTC
CDR3: CAGSPNRLNNEQFF

size: many
D: TRBD1
V: TRBV20-1
J: TRBJ1-6
DNA: TGCAGTGCTAGAGTTGGGACAGAGAATTCACCCCTCCACTTT
CDR3: CSARVGTENSPLHF

size: -
D: TRBD1
V: TRBV27
J: TRBJ1-6
DNA: TGTGCCAGCAGTTGGGACAGAAGCTCCTATAATTCACCCCTCCACTTT
CDR3: CASSWDRSSYNSPLHF

size: -
D: TRBD1
V: TRBV9
J: TRBJ2-5
DNA: TGTGCCAGCAGCGTAGCGACAGGGGGAGGGCAAGAGACCCAGTACTTC
CDR3: CASSVATGGGQETQYF

size: -
D: -
V: TRBV25-1
J: TRBJ1-1
DNA: TGTGCCAGCAGTGATTTGGCAGGAAAGGGGTACACTGAAGCTTTCTTT
CDR3: CASSDLAGKGYTEAFF

size: -
D: -
V: TRBV3-1
J: TRBJ2-5
DNA: TGTGCCAGCAGCCAAGTCTCTAGTGGGACCCAGTACTTC
CDR3: CASSQVSSGTQYF

size: few
D: TRBD1
V: TRBV12-3/TRBV12-4
J: TRBJ1-1
DNA: TGTGCCAGCAGTCTGACAGGGATTATAACTGAAGCTTTCTTT
CDR3: CASSLTGIITEAFF

size: few
D: TRBD2
V: TRBV4-3
J: TRBJ2-7
DNA: TGCGCCAGCAGCCAAGATCTGCAGCTAGCGGGATACGAGCAGTACTTC
CDR3: CASSQDLQLAGYEQYF

size: -
D: -
V: TRBV5-1
J: TRBJ2-3
DNA: TGCGCCAGCAGCATAACCCACTCTAGCACAGATACGCAGTATTTT
CDR3: CASSITHSSTDTQYF

size: few
D: TRBD1
V: TRBV11-3
J: TRBJ1-4
DNA: TGTGCCAGCAGCCCAAACAGGGGGCGCCATGAAAAACTGTTTTTT
CDR3: CASSPNRGRHEKLFF

size: few
D: TRBD1
V: TRBV4-1
J: TRBJ2-7
DNA: TGCGCCAGCAGCCAATCATCGGGACAGGGATACTACGAGCAGTACTTC
CDR3: CASSQSSGQGYYEQYF

size: -
D: -
V: TRBV6-5
J: TRBJ1-2
DNA: TGTGCCAGCAGTTACTCGTTAAACTATGGCTACACCTTC
CDR3: CASSYSLNYGYTF

size: few
D: -
V: TRBV5-6
J: TRBJ2-7
DNA: TGTGCCAGCAGCTTTGGCGACCCCTCCTACGAGCAGTACTTC
CDR3: CASSFGDPSYEQYF

size: few
D: -
V: TRBV7-2
J: TRBJ2-2
DNA: TGTGCCAGCAGCTTAGCGACCCACCGCACCGGGGAGCTGTTTTTT
CDR3: CASSLATHRTGELFF

size: few
D: TRBD1
V: TRBV5-1
J: TRBJ2-2
DNA: TGCGCCAGCAGCGTGGGACAGATGAACACCGGGGAGCTGTTTTTT
CDR3: CASSVGQMNTGELFF

size: few
D: TRBD2
V: TRBV3-1
J: TRBJ2-5
DNA: TGTGCCAGCAGCCCACGGACTAGCGGGTACCAAGAGACCCAGTACTTC
CDR3: CASSPRTSGYQETQYF

size: few
D: TRBD2
V: TRBV20-1
J: TRBJ2-7
DNA: TGCAGTGCTAGAGTCGGGCTAGCGGGACGGGGCGAGCAGTACTTC
CDR3: CSARVGLAGRGEQYF

size: -
D: -
V: TRBV12-3/TRBV12-4
J: TRBJ2-7
DNA: TGTGCCAGCAGTTACGCCGCGGGACACTACGAGCAGTACTTC
CDR3: CASSYAAGHYEQYF

size: many
D: -
V: TRBV10-1
J: TRBJ1-1
DNA: TGCGCCAGCAGTGAGTCCAGGTTAAACACTGAAGCTTTCTTT
CDR3: CASSESRLNTEAFF

size: -
D: -
V: TRBV2
J: TRBJ1-2
DNA: TGTGCCAGCAGTGATACGGGCAAGGGATTCTCCTGGGACTACGGCTACACCTTC
CDR3: CASSDTGKGFSWDYGYTF

size: many
D: -
V: TRBV7-3
J: TRBJ1-1
DNA: TGTGCCAGCAGCCCCAGCGGGTTGAACACTGAAGCTTTCTTT
CDR3: CASSPSGLNTEAFF

size: few
D: -
V: TRBV7-2
J: TRBJ2-7
DNA: TGTGCCAGCAGCTTACAAAAGGCCTACGAGCAGTACTTC
CDR3: CASSLQKAYEQYF

size: -
D: -
V: TRBV10-3
J: TRBJ2-1
DNA: TGTGCCATCAGTGTGGACCCCTCGAGCGATGAGCAGTTCTTC
CDR3: CAISVDPSSDEQFF

size: few
D: TRBD2
V: TRBV20-1
J: TRBJ2-5
DNA: TGCAGTGCTAGAGATATTAGCGGGAGACGGGAGACCCAGTACTTC
CDR3: CSARDISGRRETQYF

size: few
D: -
V: TRBV27
J: TRBJ2-5
DNA: TGTGCCAGCAGTTTGATAGGTGGGGGTGTGGGTGAGACCCAGTACTTC
CDR3: CASSLIGGGVGETQYF

size: -
D: -
V: TRBV2
J: TRBJ1-1
DNA: TGTGCCAGCGGCGGGACATTCCTGACTGAAGCTTTCTTT
CDR3: CASGGTFLTEAFF

size: few
D: -
V: TRBV10-3
J: TRBJ1-1
DNA: TGTGCCATCAGTGTGATAGGTGGGGGGACTGAAGCTTTCTTT
CDR3: CAISVIGGGTEAFF

size: -
D: -
V: TRBV7-9
J: TRBJ2-3
DNA: TGTGCCAGCAGCTTAGCGACTGTAGATACGCAGTATTTT
CDR3: CASSLATVDTQYF

size: many
D: TRBD2
V: TRBV12-3/TRBV12-4
J: TRBJ2-1
DNA: TGTGCCAGCCGATCTGTAGCGGGGGGGCCCTACAATGAGCAGTTCTTC
CDR3: CASRSVAGGPYNEQFF

size: -
D: -
V: TRBV7-3
J: TRBJ2-1
DNA: TGTGCCAGCAGCGCCGACCCGAGCAATGAGCAGTTCTTC
CDR3: CASSADPSNEQFF

size: many
D: -
V: TRBV7-2
J: TRBJ1-3
DNA: TGTGCCAGCAGCTTAGGGTTTCAGCACATATATTTT
CDR3: CASSLGFQHIYF

size: -
D: TRBD2
V: TRBV20-1
J: TRBJ2-5
DNA: TGCAGTGCGCAACCCCCTAGCGGGGGGGCCGGGGGGACCCAGTACTTC
CDR3: CSAQPPSGGAGGTQYF

size: -
D: -
V: TRBV5-1
J: TRBJ1-1
DNA: TGCGCCAGCAGCATACAGGAGAACACTGAAGCTTTCTTT
CDR3: CASSIQENTEAFF

size: few
D: -
V: TRBV20-1
J: TRBJ2-7
DNA: TGCAGTGCTATAGCGGAAACCTACGAGCAGTACTTC
CDR3: CSAIAETYEQYF

size: few
D: -
V: TRBV5-1
J: TRBJ2-1
DNA: TGCGCCAGCAGGTCAGGTGAGAGGTCCTACAATGAGCAGTTCTTC
CDR3: CASRSGERSYNEQFF

size: -
D: -
V: TRBV5-1
J: TRBJ1-4
DNA: TGCGCCAGCAGCTTGGACGGCAGGGAGTTTGGTAATGAAAAACTGTTTTTT
CDR3: CASSLDGREFGNEKLFF

size: -
D: -
V: TRBV25-1
J: TRBJ1-1
DNA: TGTGCCAGCAGTGAATCTGTGTACACTGAAGCTTTCTTT
CDR3: CASSESVYTEAFF

size: -
D: -
V: TRBV20-1
J: TRBJ2-2
DNA: TGCAGTGCTAGATCCGGTTTCGGGAGAGGACCCGGGGAGCTGTTTTTT
CDR3: CSARSGFGRGPGELFF

size: -
D: -
V: TRBV28
J: TRBJ2-3
DNA: TGTGCCAGCAGTCCGACCCTGCCCGGAGCTTCAGATACGCAGTATTTT
CDR3: CASSPTLPGASDTQYF

size: -
D: TRBD1
V: TRBV6-5
J: TRBJ1-5
DNA: TGTGCCAGCGGCTTATCGACAGGGAAAAGCAATCAGCCCCAGCATTTT
CDR3: CASGLSTGKSNQPQHF

size: -
D: TRBD1
V: TRBV20-1
J: TRBJ1-5
DNA: TGCAGTGCTTCCCTCCGACAGGGTCTGTACCAGCCCCAGCATTTT
CDR3: CSASLRQGLYQPQHF

size: few
D: TRBD1
V: TRBV12-3/TRBV12-4
J: TRBJ1-1
DNA: TGTGCCAGCAGTCCGGGACAGGGCGCGCCTGAAGCTTTCTTT
CDR3: CASSPGQGAPEAFF

size: -
D: TRBD2
V: TRBV9
J: TRBJ2-1
DNA: TGTGCCAGCAGTGCGAGGGCGGGAGTCGAGGATGAGCAGTTCTTC
CDR3: CASSARAGVEDEQFF

size: -
D: -
V: TRBV5-1
J: TRBJ1-2
DNA: TGCGCCAGCAGCTTGGATGGGTGGGGCTACACCTTC
CDR3: CASSLDGWGYTF

size: few
D: -
V: TRBV18
J: TRBJ2-5
DNA: TGTGCCAGCTCACCCCCTCATGGGACGCTCCTCGGGGCCCAGTACTTC
CDR3: CASSPPHGTLLGAQYF

size: -
D: -
V: TRBV10-2
J: TRBJ2-7
DNA: TGCGCCAGCAGTGAGTTGGCAGGAGTGATCCACGAGCAGTACTTC
CDR3: CASSELAGVIHEQYF

size: -
D: -
V: TRBV6-5
J: TRBJ2-1
DNA: TGTGCCAGCAGTTCCGGGTGGGGAAACAATGAGCAGTTCTTC
CDR3: CASSSGWGNNEQFF

size: few
D: -
V: TRBV10-2
J: TRBJ2-7
DNA: TGCGCCAGCACCCGGACAGAATACGAGCAGTACTTC
CDR3: CASTRTEYEQYF

size: -
D: -
V: TRBV7-9
J: TRBJ1-1
DNA: TGTGCCAGCAGCTCCCGAGGGGGGATAGAGAACACTGAAGCTTTCTTT
CDR3: CASSSRGGIENTEAFF

size: -
D: TRBD1
V: TRBV20-1
J: TRBJ2-1
DNA: TGCAGTGCTGGAGGGACAGGCCCTTACAATGAGCAGTTCTTC
CDR3: CSAGGTGPYNEQFF

size: -
D: -
V: TRBV5-4
J: TRBJ1-2
DNA: TGTGCCAGCAGCTTGGGGGGGGCGGATGGCTACACCTTC
CDR3: CASSLGGADGYTF

size: -
D: -
V: TRBV21-1
J: TRBJ2-7
DNA: TGTGCCAGCAGCGCCCACCCTTTCGGGACTAGCGGGGGGCTTACCTACGAGCAGTACTTC
CDR3: CASSAHPFGTSGGLTYEQYF